This entry concerns a single T cell receptor (beta chain). This specimen belongs to a study of shared T cell receptors in the human thymus. With V trimmed by 0 bases and J by 2 bases, 13 bases remained unmatched. The CDR3 has 20 amino acids. CDR1 and CDR2 from the germline V gene are MGHRA and YSYEKL. The assay was immunoSEQ multiplex PCR, and TCRdb's table has in-frame clones only and misses some. The sample yields fewer than 700,000 clones, approximately 87% seen once. This same sample was also part of a study on human thymus T cells. That work adds: Thymus pieces cut out during corrective heart surgery were the tissue that was used. Usage of V and J genes appeared biased in thymic and blood repertoires.

The chain couples TRBV4-1 to TRBJ2-5, with 12 positions matching TRBD2. This clonotype originated in a boy under three years old with a congenital heart defect. Input material: thymocytes. The CDR3 protein is CASSQDSRLAGEDQQETQYF. The CDR3 DNA is TGCGCCAGCAGCCAAGATTCAAGACTAGCGGGAGAAGATCAGCAAGAGACCCAGTACTTC.